This T cell receptor (beta chain) was recorded in a study of T cells in tumors after PD-1 blockade. The overall study: Patients had no prior checkpoint blockade, systemic immunosuppressants, or anti-cancer therapy within 4 weeks. A subset received ongoing vismodegib 150 mg daily alongside anti-PD-1 therapy. Blood samples averaged around 100,000 templates (range about 24,679-260,000) and fewer than 40,000 unique clonotypes.

The V end lost 3 bases, the J end lost 2 bases, and 10 bases lay between the germline ends. CDR1 LNHDA and CDR2 SQIVND come from the germline V gene (reference sequence). This CDR3 is 14 amino acids long. Data came from immunoSEQ multiplex PCR; TCRdb stores just in-frame clones and leaves some out. The data hold 45,000 to 50,000 clones, with 65% to 80% observed a single time. This sequence joins TRBV19 and TRBJ2-5, with D maybe TRBD2 (6 bases). The source of this sequence is a human donor with advanced basal cell or squamous cell carcinoma (not recorded which). The sample consisted of PBMCs, taken before anti-PD-1 therapy. Here the CDR3 reads CASSMGGGQETQYF. CDR3 in DNA: TGTGCCAGTAGTATGGGGGGTGGGCAAGAGACCCAGTACTTC.